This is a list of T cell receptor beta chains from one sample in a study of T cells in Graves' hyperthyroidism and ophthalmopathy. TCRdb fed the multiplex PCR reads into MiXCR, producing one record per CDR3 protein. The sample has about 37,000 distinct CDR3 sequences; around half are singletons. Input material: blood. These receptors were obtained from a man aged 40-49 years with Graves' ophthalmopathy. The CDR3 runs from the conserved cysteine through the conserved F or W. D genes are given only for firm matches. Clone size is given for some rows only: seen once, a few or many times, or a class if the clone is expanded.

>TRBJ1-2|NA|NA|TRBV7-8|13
CASSVRTVFGYTF
TGTGCCAGCAGCGTCCGGACAGTTTTTGGCTACACCTTC
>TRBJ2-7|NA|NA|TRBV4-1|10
CASSFAEQYF
TGCGCCAGCAGCTTTGCCGAGCAGTACTTC
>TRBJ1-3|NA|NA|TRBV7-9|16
CASSLGVVVRGNTIYF
TGTGCCAGCAGCTTAGGTGTCGTAGTCAGGGGAAACACCATATATTTT
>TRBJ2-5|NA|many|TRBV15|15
CATSRDQGYQETQYF
TGTGCCACCAGCAGAGATCAGGGGTACCAAGAGACCCAGTACTTC
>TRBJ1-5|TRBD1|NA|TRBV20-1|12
CSAQTGYQPQHF
TGCAGTGCTCAGACAGGGTATCAGCCCCAGCATTTT
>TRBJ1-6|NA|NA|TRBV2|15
CASSAIQRHPSPLHF
TGTGCCAGCAGTGCTATCCAACGGCATCCGTCACCCCTCCACTTT
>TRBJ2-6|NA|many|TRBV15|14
CATRDPSGANVLTF
TGTGCCACCCGAGACCCCTCTGGGGCCAACGTCCTGACTTTC
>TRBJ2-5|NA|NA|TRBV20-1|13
CSARGWVGQPQYF
TGCAGTGCTAGAGGTTGGGTGGGTCAGCCCCAGTACTTC
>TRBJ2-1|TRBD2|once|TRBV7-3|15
CASSNRTSGSNEQFF
TGTGCCAGCAGCAACCGGACTAGCGGGAGCAATGAGCAGTTCTTC
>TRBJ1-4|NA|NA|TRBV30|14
CAWRGDGLNEKLFF
TGTGCCTGGAGGGGCGACGGACTAAATGAAAAACTGTTTTTT
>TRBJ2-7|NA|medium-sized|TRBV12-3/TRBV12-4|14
CASSLELGVYEQYF
TGTGCCAGCAGTTTAGAACTGGGAGTCTACGAGCAGTACTTC
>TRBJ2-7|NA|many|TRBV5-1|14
CASRILAEPYEQYF
TGCGCCAGCAGAATCTTAGCGGAGCCCTACGAGCAGTACTTC
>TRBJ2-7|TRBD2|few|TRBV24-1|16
CASSPKGTSGSSEQYF
TGTGCCAGCTCACCAAAAGGGACTAGCGGGAGCTCCGAGCAGTACTTC
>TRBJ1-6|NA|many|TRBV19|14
CASSHRENNSPLHF
TGTGCCAGTAGTCACAGAGAGAATAATTCACCCCTCCACTTT
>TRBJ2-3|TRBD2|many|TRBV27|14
CASSLLAGGDTQYF
TGTGCCAGCAGTTTACTAGCGGGGGGAGATACGCAGTATTTT
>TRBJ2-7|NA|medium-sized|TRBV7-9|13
CASSSDGGYEQYF
TGTGCCAGCAGCTCCGATGGGGGTTACGAGCAGTACTTC
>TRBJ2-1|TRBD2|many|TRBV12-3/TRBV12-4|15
CASSPEPSGRSEQFF
TGTGCCAGCAGTCCAGAGCCTAGCGGGAGAAGCGAGCAGTTCTTC
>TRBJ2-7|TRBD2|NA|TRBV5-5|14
CASSLDGGAYEQYF
TGTGCCAGCAGCTTGGACGGGGGGGCCTACGAGCAGTACTTC
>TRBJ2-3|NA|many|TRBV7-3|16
CASSLIGAVSGDTQYF
TGTGCCAGCAGCTTAATTGGGGCAGTATCTGGAGATACGCAGTATTTT
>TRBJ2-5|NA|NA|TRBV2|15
CASKDLANTGETQYF
TGTGCCAGCAAGGATCTCGCGAACACCGGGGAGACCCAGTACTTC
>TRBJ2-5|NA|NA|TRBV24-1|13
CATGDGPQETQYF
TGTGCCACCGGTGACGGGCCCCAAGAGACCCAGTACTTC
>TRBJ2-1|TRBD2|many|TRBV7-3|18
CASSLNGELAGEYNEQFF
TGTGCCAGCAGCTTAAATGGTGAACTAGCGGGAGAATACAATGAGCAGTTCTTC
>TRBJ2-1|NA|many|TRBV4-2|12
CASSQGGYEQFF
TGTGCCAGCAGCCAAGGGGGGTATGAGCAGTTCTTC
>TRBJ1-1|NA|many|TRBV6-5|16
CASSSGTSWRNTEAFF
TGTGCCAGCAGCTCCGGGACGTCCTGGAGGAACACTGAAGCTTTCTTT
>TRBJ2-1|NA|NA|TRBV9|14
CASSVFGTTDTQFF
TGTGCCAGCAGCGTATTCGGTACCACAGATACGCAGTTCTTC
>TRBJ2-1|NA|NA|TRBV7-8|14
CASSSGGASNEQFF
TGTGCCAGCAGCTCCGGGGGCGCAAGTAATGAGCAGTTCTTC
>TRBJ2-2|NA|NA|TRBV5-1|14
CASSLSQNTGELFF
TGCGCCAGCAGCTTGTCACAGAACACCGGGGAGCTGTTTTTT
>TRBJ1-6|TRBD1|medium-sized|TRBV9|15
CASSVVQGDSSPLHF
TGTGCCAGCAGCGTAGTGCAGGGGGACAGTTCACCCCTCCACTTT
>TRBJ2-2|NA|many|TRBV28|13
CASRPGFTGELFF
TGTGCCAGCAGACCAGGTTTCACCGGGGAGCTGTTTTTT